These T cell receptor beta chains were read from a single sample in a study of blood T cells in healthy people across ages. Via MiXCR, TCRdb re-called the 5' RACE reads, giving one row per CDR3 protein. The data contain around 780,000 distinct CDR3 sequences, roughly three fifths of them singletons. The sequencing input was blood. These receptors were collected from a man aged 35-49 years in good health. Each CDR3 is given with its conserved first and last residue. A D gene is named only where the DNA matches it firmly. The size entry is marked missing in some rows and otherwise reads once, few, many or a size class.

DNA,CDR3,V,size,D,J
TGCAGCGTTGACTGGGGTTTGGGGTTTAAGACCCAGTACTTC,CSVDWGLGFKTQYF,TRBV29-1,.,.,TRBJ2-5
TGTGCCAGCAGCTTAAGAGGGCCTCGGAATTCACCCCTCCACTTT,CASSLRGPRNSPLHF,TRBV7-3,.,.,TRBJ1-6
TGTGCCAGCAGTTTGGGGGGAAACTTTCAGACCCAGTACTTC,CASSLGGNFQTQYF,TRBV28,.,.,TRBJ2-5
TGCAATGCTCCCGGGACTAGCGGACGTAATGAGCAGTTCTTC,CNAPGTSGRNEQFF,TRBV20-1,.,TRBD2,TRBJ2-1
TGTGCCAGCAGCTTATACGCAGTTACTGGGGCCAGCGTCCTGACTTTC,CASSLYAVTGASVLTF,TRBV7-3,.,.,TRBJ2-6
TGCAGTGCTAGAGTTGGGTCTACACACACAGATACGCAGGATTTT,CSARVGSTHTDTQDF,TRBV20-1,.,.,TRBJ2-3
TGTGCCAGCAGCCAAGATTTTAGGACAGGGGGCACAGATACGCAGTATTTT,CASSQDFRTGGTDTQYF,TRBV3-1,.,TRBD1,TRBJ2-3
TGCAGTGCTAGAGATCCGAGCGGGAGAGGATCCTACAATGAGCAGTTCTTC,CSARDPSGRGSYNEQFF,TRBV20-1,.,TRBD2,TRBJ2-1
TGCAGTGCTAGAGCATCACTAGCGGCCTACAATGAGCAGTTCTTC,CSARASLAAYNEQFF,TRBV20-1,.,TRBD2,TRBJ2-1
TGTGCCAGCAGCCCAACAGGGGCACTGACAATCATTACTGAAGCTTTCTTT,CASSPTGALTIITEAFF,TRBV7-2,.,TRBD1,TRBJ1-1
TGCAGTGCTAGAGTATTCGGGACTAGCGGGTTCAATGAGCAGTTCTTC,CSARVFGTSGFNEQFF,TRBV20-1,.,TRBD2,TRBJ2-1
TGTGCCAGCACTCGGGACAGGGGGCTTGGCTACACCTTC,CASTRDRGLGYTF,TRBV12-3/TRBV12-4,few,TRBD1,TRBJ1-2
TGCAGTGCTAGCCGGGAGGGTGTCTACTATGGCTACACCTTC,CSASREGVYYGYTF,TRBV20-1,once,.,TRBJ1-2
TGTGCCAGCAGTCAACATGAAAAACTGTTTTTT,CASSQHEKLFF,TRBV12-3/TRBV12-4,.,.,TRBJ1-4
TGTGCCAGCAGTATAAACTTATGGGAGACCCAGTACTTC,CASSINLWETQYF,TRBV2,.,.,TRBJ2-5
TGTGCCAGCAGATTAAGCGGGGGCACAGATACGGAATATTTT,CASRLSGGTDTEYF,TRBV12-3/TRBV12-4,.,TRBD2,TRBJ2-3
TGTGCCAGCAGTAAACAGGGGGCGCGGGATGAAAAACTGTTTTTT,CASSKQGARDEKLFF,TRBV9,few,TRBD1,TRBJ1-4
TGTGCCAGCAGTATACTAGCGGCGTACCAAGAGACCCAGTACTTC,CASSILAAYQETQYF,TRBV6-2/TRBV6-3,.,TRBD2,TRBJ2-5
TGTGCCAGCAGCCGGACAGTTCCCCCCTACGAGCAGTACTTC,CASSRTVPPYEQYF,TRBV28,few,.,TRBJ2-7
TGTGCCAGCAGCTTTGGGACAGGGAGGAGCAATCAGCCCCAGCATTTT,CASSFGTGRSNQPQHF,TRBV7-2,.,TRBD1,TRBJ1-5
TGCGCCAGCAGCGTGGACAACACAGATACGCAGTATTTT,CASSVDNTDTQYF,TRBV5-1,.,.,TRBJ2-3
TGTGCCAGCAGCCTCCTGAGGGGGAGGGAAGGGGAGCAGTTCTTC,CASSLLRGREGEQFF,TRBV2,few,.,TRBJ2-1
TGTGCCAGCAGGACTAGCGGGGGGGATGAGCAGTTCTTC,CASRTSGGDEQFF,TRBV12-3/TRBV12-4,.,TRBD2,TRBJ2-1
TGTGCCAGCAGTGAAGGACAATCCTACGAGCAGTACTTC,CASSEGQSYEQYF,TRBV2,.,.,TRBJ2-7
TGTGCCAGCTCATCCTCCAGGGGAGACCCCGGAGCTTTCTTT,CASSSSRGDPGAFF,TRBV18,.,.,TRBJ1-1
TGTGCCGGCAGCTTAGGCGGAACGGGATGGGGTGAGCAGTTCTTC,CAGSLGGTGWGEQFF,TRBV11-1,.,.,TRBJ2-1
TGCAGTGCCAGCGGCGGGGGGTACGAGCAGTACTTC,CSASGGGYEQYF,TRBV20-1,.,TRBD2,TRBJ2-7
TGCAGTGCTTCCATCATGTTGCTACGCACTGAAGCTTTCTTT,CSASIMLLRTEAFF,TRBV20-1,.,.,TRBJ1-1
TGTGCCAGCAGTTACGGCGGGGGCTCCTACGAGCAGTACTTC,CASSYGGGSYEQYF,TRBV6-5,.,TRBD2,TRBJ2-7
TGTGCCAGCAGCGCGAGACAGGGGCACACCGGGGAGCTGTTTTTT,CASSARQGHTGELFF,TRBV9,.,TRBD1,TRBJ2-2
TGTGCCACCAGCAGAGCGGGACAGGGTGGCCACGAGCAGTACTTC,CATSRAGQGGHEQYF,TRBV15,.,TRBD1,TRBJ2-7
TGTGCCAGCAGCTTTCAGGAGAACCTAGCCAAAAACATTCAGTACTTC,CASSFQENLAKNIQYF,TRBV7-3,once,.,TRBJ2-4
TGTGCCAGCTCGCCGGCCGGGACAGGAGAAAAACTGTTTTTT,CASSPAGTGEKLFF,TRBV18,many,TRBD1,TRBJ1-4
TGCGCCAGCAGCTGGGGACAGGAGGTTGAAGCTTTCTTT,CASSWGQEVEAFF,TRBV5-1,.,TRBD1,TRBJ1-1
TGTGCCAGCAGCTTTTACCAGGACGATGGCTACACCTTC,CASSFYQDDGYTF,TRBV7-2,few,.,TRBJ1-2
TGTGCCAGCAGCCAAGGACAGCTCTATGGCTACACCTTC,CASSQGQLYGYTF,TRBV3-1,once,.,TRBJ1-2
TGTGCCAGCAGCTATCGACAGGGGGCGGGGGGCTACACCTTC,CASSYRQGAGGYTF,TRBV7-2,.,TRBD1,TRBJ1-2
TGCGCCAGCAGCTTATCGGGAGCGGTGGGGACCCAGTACTTC,CASSLSGAVGTQYF,TRBV5-1,.,.,TRBJ2-5
TGTGCCAGCAGTGAAGCCGCGACAGGGACCGGGGCCAACGTCCTGACTTTC,CASSEAATGTGANVLTF,TRBV6-1,.,TRBD1,TRBJ2-6
TGTGCCAGCAGCGTAGACGCGGGAGCCCTCCAAGAGACCCAGTACTTC,CASSVDAGALQETQYF,TRBV9,.,TRBD2,TRBJ2-5
TGTGCCAGCAGCTCCCCTGCTGGAAATATCAATGAGCAGTTCTTC,CASSSPAGNINEQFF,TRBV7-8,.,.,TRBJ2-1
TGTGCCAGCACTCGCGGAAGGGGAGAGACCCAGTACTTC,CASTRGRGETQYF,TRBV6-1,once,.,TRBJ2-5
TGTGCCAGCAGCCAAGATGAGAACGGACAGGGGTACTTC,CASSQDENGQGYF,TRBV3-1,few,TRBD1,TRBJ2-5
TGTGCCACCAGCAGAGACGTGGGACAGCTCCAAGAGACCCAGTACTTC,CATSRDVGQLQETQYF,TRBV15,.,TRBD1,TRBJ2-5
TGTGCCAGTACCCCCGGAGCGGGCGTGTACAATGAGCAGTTCTTC,CASTPGAGVYNEQFF,TRBV12-3/TRBV12-4,.,.,TRBJ2-1
TGTGCCAGCAGCGTAGGTGATCGCACAGATACGCAGTATTTT,CASSVGDRTDTQYF,TRBV9,.,.,TRBJ2-3
TGCAGTGCCCAAACCCTCCGGGGAGGGCTTTATGGCTACACCTTC,CSAQTLRGGLYGYTF,TRBV20-1,.,.,TRBJ1-2
TGTGCCAGCTCGCTCTCCCAGGGTCGGAATGAGCAGTTCTTC,CASSLSQGRNEQFF,TRBV18,.,.,TRBJ2-1
TGTGCCAGCAGCCGGGAGGGGGGCGCGGCATACGGCGAGCAGTACTTC,CASSREGGAAYGEQYF,TRBV2,.,TRBD2,TRBJ2-7